This T cell receptor (beta chain) comes out of a study of glioma-infiltrating T cells after dendritic cell vaccination. In the study overall: Between about 2002 and 2012, patients got autologous tumor lysate-pulsed dendritic cell vaccines.

Only in-frame clones appear in the TCRdb table, and some are missing; sequencing was by immunoSEQ multiplex PCR. Counted here are fewer than 75,000 clones, approximately 87% occurring once; the ten biggest clones make up about 8.1%. The sample's time point: after dendritic cell vaccination, including at tumor progression/relapse. Selection required adequate fresh-frozen tumor tissue plus more than two years' survival data. Sequencing used blood, obtained after dendritic cell vaccination. The source is a human donor with glioblastoma.

For the CDR3, the DNA is TGCGCCAGCAGCCGCTGGCAGGGTGAGACCCAGTACTTC. It is translated as CASSRWQGETQYF. The J gene is TRBJ2-5, the V gene TRBV4-1; possibly TRBD1 for D (5 bases). Trimming cost V 4 bases and J 5 bases, with 11 bases left between them. The germline gives CDR1 MGHRA, CDR2 YSYEKL. The CDR3 consists of 13 residues.